Given below is one T cell receptor delta chain in context. Its antigen is not known. This specimen belongs to a study of Vδ1+ human thymocytes. Overall study results and limits: In the thymus, TRG and TRD repertoires looked highly polyclonal with Gaussian CDR3 lengths. Approximately 19% of thymic delta-chain sequences were Vdelta2, with few Vdelta3, unlike blood Vdelta1+ controls.

The CDR3 runs to 15 residues. From germline, CDR1 is NSMFDY and CDR2 ISSIKDK. V shed 0 bases and J shed 0 bases, with 12 bases lying between them. Alphabeta T cells were depleted, then CD3+ Vdelta1+ Vdelta2- thymocytes were FACS-sorted. The template was reverse-transcribed extracted RNA. The CDR3 regions were amplified by multiplex PCR from V-gene primers to a constant-region primer. TCRdb ran CATT on the multiplex PCR reads. Here the sample spans tens of thousands of delta-chain clones, about 8% being singletons. V is TRAV29/DV5 and J is TRDJ1; D might be TRDD2 (5 bases). The sequencing sample was made of Vdelta1+ gamma-delta thymocytes from the thymus. Subset indicated: FACS-sorted CD3+ TCRalphabeta- TCRVdelta1+ TCRVdelta2- thymocytes. The sequence was obtained from a child under two years old who had congenital heart surgery. CDR3 in DNA: TGTGCAGCAAGCGGTCTTCCGGAGTACACCGATAAACTCATCTTT. Translation: CAASGLPEYTDKLIF.